What follows are 20 T cell receptor beta chains derived from one specimen sequenced in a study of vaccination effects on CD4 cells after COVID-19. These receptors lack a known antigen. Sequenced by immunoSEQ multiplex PCR; TCRdb stores in-frame clones only, minus some. The sample has 35,000 to 55,000 clones; over 65% are singletons. After around nine days in culture, the CD4+ T cells were isolated. The person had PCR-confirmed SARS-CoV-2 infection between March and December 2020. Subjects were given two BNT162b2 or mRNA-1273 vaccine doses. The sample in question was CD4+ T cells from PBMCs cultured without peptide, obtained after COVID-19 vaccination. Receptors originate from a human donor who had a prior SARS-CoV-2 infection.

The V gene is TRBV11-2, the J gene TRBJ2-7; 8 nucleotides agree with TRBD2. The CDR3 extends over 18 amino acids. Germline V lookup: CDR1 SGHAT, CDR2 FQNNGV. The V and J ends lost 4 bases and 3 bases, in that order; junction bases with no gene match: 17. The CDR3 DNA reads as TGTGCCAGCAGCTATGCCCGGGGGGGGGCGAAACTCGACTACGAGCAGTACTTC. This translates into CASSYARGGAKLDYEQYF.

The chain joins TRBV6-2 or TRBV6-3 to TRBJ2-5; 8 bases agree with TRBD2. Unmatched junction bases numbered 9, after V lost 1 base and J lost 2 bases. Germline CDR1 is MNHEY and CDR2 is SVGEGT. The CDR3 consists of 17 residues. CDR3 DNA sequence: TGTGCCAGCAGTTACTTAGGAGGACTAGCAGGACAAGAGACCCAGTACTTC. Translated, it gives CASSYLGGLAGQETQYF.

In this sample, this clone turned up a few times. This chain connects TRBV6-5 to TRBJ2-7; D is unresolved. CDR1 MNHEY and CDR2 SVGAGI come from the germline V gene. The CDR3 runs 14 residues. Trimming shortened V by 0 bases and J by 0 bases, and 6 bases separated the two germline ends. The CDR3 is CASSYSFLSYEQYF. DNA of the CDR3: TGTGCCAGCAGTTACTCCTTCCTCTCCTACGAGCAGTACTTC.

The chain has TRBV30 and TRBJ1-1; D might be TRBD1 (6 bases). Germline V lookup: CDR1 GTSNPN, CDR2 SVGIG (reference sequence). Between the trimmed V and J ends, which lost 2 bases and 4 bases, there was a span of 11 bases. This CDR3 contains 13 residues. CDR3 DNA: TGTGCCTGGAGTTGGATCAGGGGCACTGAAGCTTTCTTT. Translated, it gives CAWSWIRGTEAFF.

The chain employs TRBV9 and TRBJ1-1; tentatively, D is TRBD1 (5 bases). V lost 0 bases to trimming and J lost 1 base, with 7 bases between them. CDR3 length equals 14 residues. Germline CDR1 and CDR2: SGDLS and YYNGEE. CDR3 sequence reads: CASSVDGANTEAFF. Written as DNA, the CDR3 is TGTGCCAGCAGCGTAGACGGGGCGAACACTGAAGCTTTCTTT.

The chain uses TRBV18 and TRBJ2-3, with 13 bases identical to TRBD2. J lost 5 bases, V lost 6 bases, and 8 bases had no gene match. CDR1 and CDR2 (germline): KGHSH, LQKENI. The CDR3 consists of 16 residues. The chain's CDR3 is CASSGTSGTGRDTQYF. Written as DNA, the CDR3 is TGTGCCAGCTCCGGGACTAGCGGGACCGGAAGAGATACGCAGTATTTT. The full variable domain, with the rest looked up from reference TRBV18 and TRBJ2-3, is NAGVMQNPRHLVRRRGQEARLRCSPMKGHSHVYWYRQLPEEGLKFMVYLQKENIIDESGMPKERFSAEFPKEGPSILRIQQVVRGDSAAYFCASSGTSGTGRDTQYFGPGTRLTVL.

The rearrangement links TRBV7-9 to TRBJ1-6, with D perhaps TRBD1 (5 bases). Between the trimmed V and J ends, which lost 5 bases and 15 bases, there was a span of 17 bases. CDR1 is SEHNR and CDR2 is FQNEAQ in the germline V gene (reference sequence). The CDR3 runs 13 residues. In DNA, the CDR3 is TGTGCCAGCAGCGACCGGGCAGGGCCGTTCCTCCACTTT. It is translated as CASSDRAGPFLHF. The full variable domain, its missing parts supplied by reference TRBV7-9 and TRBJ1-6, is DTGVSQNPRHKITKRGQNVTFRCDPISEHNRLYWYRQTLGQGPEFLTYFQNEAQLEKSRLLSDRFSAERPKGSFSTLEIQRTEQGDSAMYLCASSDRAGPFLHFGNGTRLTVT.

CDR3 in DNA: TGTGCCTGGAGTCTATGGGGGTACTATGGCTACACCTTC. Its translation is CAWSLWGYYGYTF. J is TRBJ1-2 and V is TRBV30, with a weak D call TRBD1 (5 bases). V was shortened by 2 bases and J by 3 bases, with 10 bases between the two germline ends. Germline V lookup: CDR1 GTSNPN, CDR2 SVGIG (reference sequence). CDR3 size: 13 residues. Together with reference TRBV30 and TRBJ1-2, the CDR3 gives the full variable domain: SQTIHQWPATLVQPVGSPLSLECTVEGTSNPNLYWYRQAAGRGLQLLFYSVGIGQISSEVPQNLSASRPQDRQFILSSKKLLLSDSGFYLCAWSLWGYYGYTFGSGTRLTVV.

The chain carries TRBV10-3 and TRBJ1-2; D not certain. The ends were cut back, 0 bases at V and 7 bases at J, with 12 bases in the middle. CDR1 and CDR2 from the germline V gene are ENHRY and SYGVKD. The CDR3 has 14 residues. The CDR3 DNA is TGTGCCATCAGTGAGTCGGCCATTACGAGTGGCTACACCTTC. Translating gives CAISESAITSGYTF.

This sequence joins TRBV6-5 and TRBJ2-5; 14 nucleotides agree with TRBD2. TRBJ2-4 matches the DNA end more closely, so the J call is doubtful. The CDR3 contains 16 residues. Germline V CDR1 and CDR2: MNHEY, SVGAGI. DNA of the CDR3: TGTGCCAGCAGTTACCTCCGACTAGCGGGAGGGCCCATTCAGTACTTC. Translated: CASSYLRLAGGPIQYF.

This rearrangement joins TRBV9 to TRBJ2-2; either TRBD1 or TRBD2 may supply D (5 bases each). This CDR3 is 14 amino acids long. Germline assignment: CDR1 SGDLS and CDR2 YYNGEE. Trimming removed 3 bases at V and 4 bases at J, with 10 bases between. DNA of the CDR3: TGTGCCAGCAGCGGGGGGAGTGGCACCGGGGAGCTGTTTTTT. Residues: CASSGGSGTGELFF.

This chain links TRBV7-9 with TRBJ2-7, with no clear D. This CDR3 contains 12 residues. V lost 1 base to trimming and J lost 4 bases, with 5 bases between them. Per germline, CDR1 SEHNR and CDR2 FQNEAQ (reference sequence). The CDR3 is CASSLGYYEQYF. As DNA, the CDR3 is TGTGCCAGCAGCTTAGGCTATTACGAGCAGTACTTC.

This rearrangement joins TRBV7-3 to TRBJ1-1; D may be TRBD1 (5 bases). The length of the CDR3 is 13 residues. Germline CDR1 is SGHTA and CDR2 is FQGTGA. Between the trimmed V and J ends, which lost 5 bases and 2 bases, there was a span of 9 bases. The CDR3 here is CASSKDRNTEAFF. In DNA, the CDR3 is TGTGCCAGCAGCAAAGACAGAAACACTGAAGCTTTCTTT.

This clone was seen more than once but under ten times. The chain couples TRBV7-2 to TRBJ2-3, with D uncertain. The CDR3 runs to 14 residues. Trimming cost V 3 bases and J 0 bases, with 7 bases left between them. Germline V lookup: CDR1 SGHTA, CDR2 FQGNSA. The CDR3: CASSLGPSTDTQYF. CDR3 DNA: TGTGCCAGCAGCTTGGGCCCCAGCACAGATACGCAGTATTTT.

The V and J genes are TRBV12-5 and TRBJ1-2, with D unresolved. The V gene lost 4 bases and the J gene lost 6 bases, with 9 bases spanning the gap. CDR1 LGHNT and CDR2 FRNRAP come from the germline V gene. This CDR3 contains 12 residues. The CDR3 nucleotides read TGTGCTAGTGGTTCGAGGGCCGATGGCTACACCTTC. Translation gives CASGSRADGYTF.

This sequence joins TRBV7-9 and TRBJ2-5; TRBD2 matches at 10 bases. Germline-derived CDR1 and CDR2 are SEHNR and FQNEAQ (reference sequence). With 5 bases clipped from V and 5 bases from J, the junction kept 2 bases outside the gene matches. The CDR3 sequence is 13 residues long. CDR3 in DNA: TGTGCCAGCAGCCTGACTAGCGGGGAGACCCAGTACTTC. This sequence encodes CASSLTSGETQYF.

This chain connects TRBV12-3 or TRBV12-4 to TRBJ2-1; D is unclear. The V end lost 3 bases, the J end lost 5 bases, and 5 bases lay between the germline ends. The CDR3 contains 12 residues. The CDR3 coding sequence is TGTGCCAGCAGTTTGAGGCACAATGAGCAGTTCTTC. Protein: CASSLRHNEQFF.

This CDR3 is CASSLALTSGVSSYEQYF. The CDR3 nucleotides read TGTGCCAGCAGCTTAGCTCTAACTAGCGGCGTGAGCTCCTACGAGCAGTACTTC. The chain is built from TRBV7-6 and TRBJ2-7; 8 positions match TRBD2. The CDR3 loop spans 18 amino acids. J gave up 0 bases and V 0 bases, and 10 bases lay outside the gene matches. The V gene's germline CDR1 is SGHVS and CDR2 FNYEAQ.

The chain uses TRBV7-9 and TRBJ1-1, with D tentatively TRBD1 (5 bases). The CDR3 runs to 16 residues. Germline V gene lookup returns CDR1 SEHNR and CDR2 FQNEAQ (reference sequence). V lost 2 bases to trimming and J lost 5 bases, with 18 bases between them. The CDR3 DNA reads as TGTGCCAGCAGCTTACGACCGACGGGATCAGGGACTGAAGCTTTCTTT. Translating gives CASSLRPTGSGTEAFF.

V is TRBV6-5 and J is TRBJ1-5; D is possibly TRBD1 (6 bases). The CDR3 spans 13 residues. V was pared by 1 base and J by 7 bases, with 8 bases between. Looked up from germline, CDR1 is MNHEY and CDR2 is SVGAGI. In DNA form, the CDR3 reads TGTGCCAGCAGTTACTTAACAGGGCAGCCCCAGCATTTT. This gives the protein CASSYLTGQPQHF.